This T cell receptor (beta chain) was observed in a study of T cells in Graves' hyperthyroidism and ophthalmopathy. What was amplified from RNA transcripts were TCR beta CDR3 regions. HTBI primers were used for first-round RT-PCR of the TCR CDR3. Via MiXCR, TCRdb re-called the multiplex PCR reads, giving one row per CDR3 protein. Of roughly 380,000 distinct CDR3 sequences detected, about 13% appear once; the ten largest clones hold roughly 20%. Between the trimmed V and J ends, which lost 8 bases and 2 bases, there was a span of 13 bases. This CDR3 is 13 amino acids long. Germline V gene sequence: CDR1 LNHDA, CDR2 SQIVND (reference sequence).

V gene TRBV19 combines with J gene TRBJ2-7; D is ambiguous. The sequenced material came from blood. The clonotype originates from a man younger than 40 with Graves' hyperthyroidism that later progressed to Graves' ophthalmopathy. The CDR3 DNA reads TGTGCCAGTTCCGTCGGGCGACCCTACGAGCAGTACTTC. Its translation: CASSVGRPYEQYF.